The sequence of this T cell receptor beta chain was determined in a study of shared clonotypes between healthy human individuals. In the study overall: CD4 naive cells filled three plates per donor, CD4 memory three, CD8 naive two and CD8 memory one.

The germline V and J ends were trimmed by 3 bases and 2 bases, with 5 bases remaining between them. The CDR3 length is 13 residues. In germline, CDR1 is MDHEN, CDR2 SYDVKM. Assay runs were performed at deep level. Profiled with immunoSEQ multiplex PCR; TCRdb holds only in-frame clones, not every one. The sample holds 2 million to 2.5 million clones, roughly 90% seen once. Comments on this clone: At the DNA level, this CDR3 is encoded by other sequences in the same sample as well.

The J gene is TRBJ1-5, the V gene TRBV28; D is ambiguous. This TCR was sampled from a young man in good health. Some clones in this sample may be carry-over from other donors' samples. Input material: naive CD4+ T cells from PBMCs. Indicated subset: CD45RA+ positively selected. The chain's CDR3 is CASSLPGNQPQHF. In DNA form, the CDR3 reads TGTGCCAGCAGTTTGCCCGGCAATCAGCCCCAGCATTTT.